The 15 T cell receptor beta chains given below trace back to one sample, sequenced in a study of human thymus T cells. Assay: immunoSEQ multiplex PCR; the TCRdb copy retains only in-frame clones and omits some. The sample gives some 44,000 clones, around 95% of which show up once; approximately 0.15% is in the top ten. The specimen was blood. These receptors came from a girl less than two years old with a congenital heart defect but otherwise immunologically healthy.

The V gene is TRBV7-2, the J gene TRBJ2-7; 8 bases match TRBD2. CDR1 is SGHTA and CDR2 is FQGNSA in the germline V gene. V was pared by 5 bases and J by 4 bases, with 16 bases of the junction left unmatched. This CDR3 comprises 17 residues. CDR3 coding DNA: TGTGCCAGCAGCCCAGGGATTATTTGGAGCGGGAGTTACGAGCAGTACTTC. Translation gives CASSPGIIWSGSYEQYF.

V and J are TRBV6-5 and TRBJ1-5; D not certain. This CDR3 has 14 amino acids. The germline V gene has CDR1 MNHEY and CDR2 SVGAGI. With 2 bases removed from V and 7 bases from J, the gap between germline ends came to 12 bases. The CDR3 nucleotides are TGTGCCAGCAGTTACGCGGGCAGCGCCCAGCCCCAGCATTTT. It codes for CASSYAGSAQPQHF.

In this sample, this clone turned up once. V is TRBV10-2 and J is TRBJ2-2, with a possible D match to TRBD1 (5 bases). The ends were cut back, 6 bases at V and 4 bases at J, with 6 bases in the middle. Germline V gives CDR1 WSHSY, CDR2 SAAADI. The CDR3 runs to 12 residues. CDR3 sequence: CASSQGTGELFF. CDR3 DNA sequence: TGCGCCAGCAGCCAGGGCACCGGGGAGCTGTTTTTT.

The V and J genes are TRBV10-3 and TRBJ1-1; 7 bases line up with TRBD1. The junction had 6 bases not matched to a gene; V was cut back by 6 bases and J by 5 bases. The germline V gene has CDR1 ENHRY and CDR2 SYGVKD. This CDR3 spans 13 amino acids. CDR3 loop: CAIRAKQGTEAFF. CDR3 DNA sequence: TGTGCCATCAGGGCAAAACAGGGGACTGAAGCTTTCTTT.

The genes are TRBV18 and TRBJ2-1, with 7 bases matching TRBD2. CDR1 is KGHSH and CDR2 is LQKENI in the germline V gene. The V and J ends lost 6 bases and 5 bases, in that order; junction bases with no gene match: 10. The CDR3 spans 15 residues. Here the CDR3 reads CASSLLAQVNNEQFF. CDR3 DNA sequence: TGTGCCAGCTCGTTACTAGCGCAGGTTAACAATGAGCAGTTCTTC. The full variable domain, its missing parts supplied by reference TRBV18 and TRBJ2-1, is NAGVMQNPRHLVRRRGQEARLRCSPMKGHSHVYWYRQLPEEGLKFMVYLQKENIIDESGMPKERFSAEFPKEGPSILRIQQVVRGDSAAYFCASSLLAQVNNEQFFGPGTRLTVL.

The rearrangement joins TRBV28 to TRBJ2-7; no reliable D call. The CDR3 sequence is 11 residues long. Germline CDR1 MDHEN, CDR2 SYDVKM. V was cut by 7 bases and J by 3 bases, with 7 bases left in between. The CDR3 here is CASINSYEQYF. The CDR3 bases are TGTGCCAGCATTAACAGCTACGAGCAGTACTTC.

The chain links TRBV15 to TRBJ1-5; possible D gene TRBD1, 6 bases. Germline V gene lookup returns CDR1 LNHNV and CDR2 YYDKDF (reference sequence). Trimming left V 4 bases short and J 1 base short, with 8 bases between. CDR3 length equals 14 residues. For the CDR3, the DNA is TGTGCCACCAGCACGGACAGAAGCAATCAGCCCCAGCATTTT. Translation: CATSTDRSNQPQHF.

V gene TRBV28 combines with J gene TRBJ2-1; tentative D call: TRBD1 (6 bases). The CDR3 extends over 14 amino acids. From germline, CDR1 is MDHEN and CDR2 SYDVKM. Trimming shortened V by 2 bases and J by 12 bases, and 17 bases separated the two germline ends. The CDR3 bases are TGTGCCAGCAGTTTAAGTCCCAAAGGGGGTTGGCAGTTCTTC. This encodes CASSLSPKGGWQFF.

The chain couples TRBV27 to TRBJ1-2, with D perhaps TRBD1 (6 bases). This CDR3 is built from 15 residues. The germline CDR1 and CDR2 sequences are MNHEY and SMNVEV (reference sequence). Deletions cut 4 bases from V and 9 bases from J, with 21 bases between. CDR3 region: CASSSPTGGGLSYTF. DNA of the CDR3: TGTGCCAGCAGTTCCCCGACGGGGGGGGGCCTAAGCTACACCTTC.

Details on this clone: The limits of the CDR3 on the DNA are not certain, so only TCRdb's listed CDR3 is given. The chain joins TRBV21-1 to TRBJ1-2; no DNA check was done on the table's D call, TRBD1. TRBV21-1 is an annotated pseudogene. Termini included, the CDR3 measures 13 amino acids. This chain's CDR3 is CASSKVGRGNFSF.

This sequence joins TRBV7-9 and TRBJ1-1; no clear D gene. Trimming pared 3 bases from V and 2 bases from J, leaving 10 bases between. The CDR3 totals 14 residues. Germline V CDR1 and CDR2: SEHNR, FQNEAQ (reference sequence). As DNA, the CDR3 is TGTGCCAGCAGCTTCACGAGTGGTAACACTGAAGCTTTCTTT. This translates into CASSFTSGNTEAFF.

The CDR3 region has the DNA TGCGCCAGCAGCTCGGATCCTCCGGGACAAGCTAATGAAAAACTGTTTTTT. Translated: CASSSDPPGQANEKLFF. This sequence joins TRBV5-1 and TRBJ1-4; tentatively, D is TRBD1 (6 bases). CDR1 and CDR2 from the germline V gene are SGHRS and YFSETQ. This CDR3 has 17 residues. Trimming cost V 3 bases and J 3 bases, with 18 bases left between them.

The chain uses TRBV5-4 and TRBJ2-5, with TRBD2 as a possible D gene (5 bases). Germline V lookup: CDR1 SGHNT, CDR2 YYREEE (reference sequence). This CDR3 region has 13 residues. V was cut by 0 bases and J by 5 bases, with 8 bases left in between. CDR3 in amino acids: CASSLALDETQYF. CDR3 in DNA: TGTGCCAGCAGCTTGGCACTAGATGAGACCCAGTACTTC.

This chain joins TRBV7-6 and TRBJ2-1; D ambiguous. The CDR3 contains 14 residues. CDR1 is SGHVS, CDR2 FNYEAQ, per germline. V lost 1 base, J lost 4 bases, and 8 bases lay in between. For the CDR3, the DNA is TGTGCCAGCAGCTTAGAGGTCGATTACAATGAGCAGTTCTTC. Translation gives CASSLEVDYNEQFF.

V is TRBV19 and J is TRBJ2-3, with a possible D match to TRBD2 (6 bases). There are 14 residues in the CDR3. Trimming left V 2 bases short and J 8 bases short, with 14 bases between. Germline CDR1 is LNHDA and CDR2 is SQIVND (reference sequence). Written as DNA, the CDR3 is TGTGCCAGTAGTATACAGGGAGCCGGGGGTACGCAGTATTTT. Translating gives CASSIQGAGGTQYF.